This TCR beta chain was captured in a study of blood T cell repertoires in COVID-19. Study context: Specimens from acute and convalescent COVID-19 originated in the United States, Italy and Spain.

Sequenced by immunoSEQ multiplex PCR; TCRdb stores in-frame clones only, minus some. The data show 150,000 to 200,000 clones, about 83% seen once. This clone has only a few counts. V shed 5 bases and J shed 2 bases, with 3 bases lying between them. Looked up from germline, CDR1 is SEHNR and CDR2 is FQNEAQ (reference sequence). CDR3 length equals 11 residues. This TCR derives from a woman in her seventies with COVID-19, enrolled during active disease. J is TRBJ1-1 and V is TRBV7-9; D not resolved. The sample comprised peripheral blood. The DNA of the CDR3 is TGTGCCAGCAGCGTAAACACTGAAGCTTTCTTT. Protein product: CASSVNTEAFF.